This T cell receptor (beta chain) was recovered during a study of metastatic and nonmetastatic thyroid tumors. Each patient went into thyroid surgery without having received any treatment. The CDR3 consists of 15 residues. V was shortened by 5 bases and J by 7 bases, with 20 bases between the two germline ends. Germline V gives CDR1 SGHVS, CDR2 FNYEAQ. Using MiXCR, TCRdb reanalyzed the PCR reads. The repertoire consists of 5,500 to 7,000 clones, with 30% to 35% occurring once and the leading ten covering around 18%. This clone was detected many times. This sequence was found in a female donor with papillary thyroid cancer or a benign thyroid nodule (not recorded which). Some clones in this sample may be carry-over from other donors' samples. The sample taken for sequencing was adjacent normal tissue. The chain carries TRBV7-6 and TRBJ2-5, with no clear D. CDR3 protein: CASSDRTRKMGTQYF. The CDR3, as DNA: TGTGCCAGCAGCGACCGGACCCGGAAAATGGGGACCCAGTACTTC.